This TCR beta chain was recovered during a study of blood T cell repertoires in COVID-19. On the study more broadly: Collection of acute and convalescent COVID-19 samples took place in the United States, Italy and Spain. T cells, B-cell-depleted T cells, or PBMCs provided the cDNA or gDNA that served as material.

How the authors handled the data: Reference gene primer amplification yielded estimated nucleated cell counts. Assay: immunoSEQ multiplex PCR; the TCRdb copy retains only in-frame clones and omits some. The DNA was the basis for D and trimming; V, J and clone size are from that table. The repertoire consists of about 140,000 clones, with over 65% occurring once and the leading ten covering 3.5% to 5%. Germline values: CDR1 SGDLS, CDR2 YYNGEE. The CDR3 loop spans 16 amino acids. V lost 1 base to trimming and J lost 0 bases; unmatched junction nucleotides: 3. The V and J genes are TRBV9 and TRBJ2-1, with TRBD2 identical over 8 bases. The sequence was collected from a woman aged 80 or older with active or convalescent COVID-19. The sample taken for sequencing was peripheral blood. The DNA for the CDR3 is TGTGCCAGCAGCGTACGAACTAGCGGCTCCTACAATGAGCAGTTCTTC. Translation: CASSVRTSGSYNEQFF.